This T cell receptor beta chain originates from a study of blood T cell repertoires in COVID-19. Measured with immunoSEQ multiplex PCR; TCRdb has only the in-frame clones, and not every one. This table holds some 200,000 clones, about 90% found once. Sequencing was performed on peripheral blood. This clonotype originated in a man between 18 and 29 years old with active or convalescent COVID-19.

CDR3 in amino acids: CASSDRTSGTVHGGKQFF. As DNA, the CDR3 is TGCGCCAGCAGTGATCGCACTAGCGGGACCGTACACGGGGGGAAGCAGTTCTTC. The chain links TRBV10-1 to TRBJ2-1; 10 bases are a match to TRBD2. The CDR3 totals 18 residues. The V gene's germline CDR1 is WNHNN and CDR2 SYGVQD (reference sequence). Trimming removed 3 bases from V and 11 bases from J; junction bases left unmatched: 19.